A selection of T cell receptor beta chains follows, all from one sample in a study of control samples from healthy donors and cancer patients. The repertoire was sequenced with immunoSEQ multiplex PCR; TCRdb's copy has only in-frame clones and lacks some. The sample consists of about 150,000 clones, nearly 95% of them appearing once. The sample was blood. The receptors come from a man over 45 in good health. Both conserved end residues are part of each CDR3. Fields, in order: CDR3 DNA, CDR3 protein, clone size, J gene, V gene, D gene. A D gene is named only where the DNA matches it firmly. Size is omitted from some rows. Given values are once, few, many or a class for expanded clones.

TGTGCCAGCAGGGGGCTTGGGGGGACCCACAATGAGCAGTTCTTC | CASRGLGGTHNEQFF | NA | TRBJ2-1 | TRBV11-1 | NA
TGTGCCAGCTCACCATGGAGACAGGGTGATGGCTACACCTTC | CASSPWRQGDGYTF | NA | TRBJ1-2 | TRBV18 | TRBD1
TGTGCCAGCAGCGTAGACAGTCCGAACACCGGGGAGCTGTTTTTT | CASSVDSPNTGELFF | once | TRBJ2-2 | TRBV9 | NA
TGTGCCAGCAGCCAAGCTACAGGGGGCTATGGCTACACCTTC | CASSQATGGYGYTF | NA | TRBJ1-2 | TRBV14 | TRBD1
TGTGCCAGCAGCCCAGAGGGACAGCTTCATAATTCACCCCTCCACTTT | CASSPEGQLHNSPLHF | NA | TRBJ1-6 | TRBV7-9 | TRBD1
TGTGCCAGCTCATCTGGATCGGAAGAGCAGTACTTC | CASSSGSEEQYF | NA | TRBJ2-7 | TRBV18 | NA
TGCGCCAGCAGCAACTATCCGGGGGATCTGGAGACCCAGTACTTC | CASSNYPGDLETQYF | NA | TRBJ2-5 | TRBV5-1 | NA
TGCGCCAGCAGTGCGTCGGCAGGGCTCCTCTATGGCTACACCTTC | CASSASAGLLYGYTF | NA | TRBJ1-2 | TRBV10-2 | NA
TGTGCCAGCTCCTACGGGCGTCGCCCCTACAATGAGCAGTTCTTC | CASSYGRRPYNEQFF | once | TRBJ2-1 | TRBV6-6 | NA
TGTGCCAGCATATCGGAGGGAGGGACCGGGGAGCTGTTTTTT | CASISEGGTGELFF | NA | TRBJ2-2 | TRBV25-1 | TRBD2
TGTGCCAGCAGCCAACCCAGAGCAGGGGGAGATGGCTACACCTTC | CASSQPRAGGDGYTF | NA | TRBJ1-2 | TRBV4-2 | TRBD1
TGTGCCATCAGTGAGTCTAAGGGGGAATCCTCTGGAAACACCATATATTTT | CAISESKGESSGNTIYF | NA | TRBJ1-3 | TRBV10-3 | NA
TGTGCCAGCAGCTTGGCGAGGGAGCAGTTCTTC | CASSLAREQFF | NA | TRBJ2-1 | TRBV5-6 | NA
TGCAGTGCTAGTCGCCTCGGGACAGGATCCCACGAGCAGTACTTC | CSASRLGTGSHEQYF | once | TRBJ2-7 | TRBV20-1 | TRBD1
TGTGCCAGCAGTGAAGGTGGACAGGGGCGGTACGAGCAGTACTTC | CASSEGGQGRYEQYF | NA | TRBJ2-7 | TRBV6-1 | TRBD1
TGTGCCAGCAGTGGGCAGGGGGCCTACAATGAGCAGTTCTTC | CASSGQGAYNEQFF | NA | TRBJ2-1 | TRBV7-2 | TRBD1
TGTGCCAGCAGTGTAGGAAAAGGGAATAAGGAGCAGTACTTC | CASSVGKGNKEQYF | NA | TRBJ2-7 | TRBV28 | NA
TGTGCCAGCAGTGAGAGGGGCTACGAGCAGTACTTC | CASSERGYEQYF | few | TRBJ2-7 | TRBV6-1 | NA
TGTGCCAGCAGCCGGACTAGGGCGGGCTTCTACGAGCAGTACTTC | CASSRTRAGFYEQYF | NA | TRBJ2-7 | TRBV6-5 | TRBD2
TGTGCCAGCAGTTACTCGACAGCTAACTATGGCTACACCTTC | CASSYSTANYGYTF | NA | TRBJ1-2 | TRBV6-5 | NA
TGTGCCAGCAGTGTTCCGACAGGGGAGACCGGGGAGCTGTTTTTT | CASSVPTGETGELFF | NA | TRBJ2-2 | TRBV25-1 | TRBD1
TGTGCCAGCAGCCCCGCCTCCTATAATTCACCCCTCCACTTT | CASSPASYNSPLHF | NA | TRBJ1-6 | TRBV28 | NA
TGCGCCAGCAGCTTAGCGGAATTATACAATGAGCAGTTCTTC | CASSLAELYNEQFF | NA | TRBJ2-1 | TRBV5-1 | NA
TGTGCCAGCAGTTCTCCGACAGGGGCTCCCGGAATGTATAGCAATCAGCCCCAGCATTTT | CASSSPTGAPGMYSNQPQHF | few | TRBJ1-5 | TRBV28 | TRBD1
TGTGCCAGCAGCTTAGTATCAGGGATCGATCAGCCCCAGCATTTT | CASSLVSGIDQPQHF | few | TRBJ1-5 | TRBV7-2 | NA
TGCAGCGTTATACTCGGGACAGAGTCTTCTCCCCTCCACTTT | CSVILGTESSPLHF | NA | TRBJ1-6 | TRBV29-1 | TRBD1
TGTGCCAGTAGTCAAGGGTTCTCTCAGGAAAAACTGTTTTTT | CASSQGFSQEKLFF | once | TRBJ1-4 | TRBV19 | NA
TGTGCCAGCAGCTTTAAGACTAGCGGGAAGCAAGAGACCCAGTACTTC | CASSFKTSGKQETQYF | NA | TRBJ2-5 | TRBV5-6 | TRBD2
TGTGCCAGCAGTGATAAATCGGAGCCCCAGCATTTT | CASSDKSEPQHF | NA | TRBJ1-5 | TRBV2 | NA
TGTGCCAGCACCGGACAGGGGTCTCAATCCTACGAGCAGTACTTC | CASTGQGSQSYEQYF | NA | TRBJ2-7 | TRBV5-4 | TRBD1
TGTGCCAGCAGTTTAGGGACTAGCGGGAGTAGGGAGCTGTTTTTT | CASSLGTSGSRELFF | NA | TRBJ2-2 | TRBV27 | TRBD2
TGTGCCAGCAGTCCCCCGCCCGGTAGCGGGAGGGCCTACGAGCAGTACTTC | CASSPPPGSGRAYEQYF | NA | TRBJ2-7 | TRBV27 | TRBD2
TGTGCCAGCAGTTCTACTTCGAAAGAGACCCAGTACTTC | CASSSTSKETQYF | NA | TRBJ2-5 | TRBV28 | NA
TGTGCCAGCAGCCCACAGGGATACAATGAGCAGTTCTTC | CASSPQGYNEQFF | NA | TRBJ2-1 | TRBV13 | NA
TGTGCCAGCCGAGTGGACAGCGGGAGGGCGGAGACCCAGTACTTC | CASRVDSGRAETQYF | NA | TRBJ2-5 | TRBV6-5 | TRBD2
TGTGCCAGCAGTCCGGGACAGTTCAATCAGCCCCAGCATTTT | CASSPGQFNQPQHF | NA | TRBJ1-5 | TRBV6-5 | TRBD1
TGTGCCAGTAGTATAGGATGGGGGACTGGGGCCAACGTCCTGACTTTC | CASSIGWGTGANVLTF | NA | TRBJ2-6 | TRBV19 | NA
TGTGCCAGCAGCTTTCGACAGGGGAATTCACCCCTCCACTTT | CASSFRQGNSPLHF | NA | TRBJ1-6 | TRBV13 | TRBD1
TGCGCCAGCAGTGTTGACAGGGGTGAAGCTTTCTTT | CASSVDRGEAFF | NA | TRBJ1-1 | TRBV5-1 | TRBD1
TGTGCCACGGACAGGGGGCTCTCTGGGGCCAACGTCCTGACTTTC | CATDRGLSGANVLTF | NA | TRBJ2-6 | TRBV5-5 | TRBD1
TGCAGCGTTGAATTGGCAGTCGATCAGCCCCAGCATTTT | CSVELAVDQPQHF | NA | TRBJ1-5 | TRBV29-1 | NA
TGTGCCAGCAGCTTGTACGGACTAGCGGGAGTTGCACGCAGTGAGCAGTTCTTC | CASSLYGLAGVARSEQFF | NA | TRBJ2-1 | TRBV7-9 | TRBD2
TGTGCCAGCAGTTACGGGCCTGGCAATCAGCCCCAGCATTTT | CASSYGPGNQPQHF | NA | TRBJ1-5 | TRBV28 | NA
TGTGCCAGCAGCCAAGAGCCCTACGAGCAGTACTTC | CASSQEPYEQYF | NA | TRBJ2-7 | TRBV14 | NA
TGTGCCATCCTTAGCGGGAGTCGCGGTAATGAGCAGTTCTTC | CAILSGSRGNEQFF | NA | TRBJ2-1 | TRBV2 | TRBD2
TGTGCCAGCACCCCTCGGGTCACAGATACGCAGTATTTT | CASTPRVTDTQYF | once | TRBJ2-3 | TRBV6-2/TRBV6-3 | NA
TGTGCCAGCAGCTTAAGGCTAGCGGGGCCCGGGGCCGGGGAGCTGTTTTTT | CASSLRLAGPGAGELFF | NA | TRBJ2-2 | TRBV7-9 | TRBD2
TGCAGCGTTGAAGGGGGGGGCAGGGCGAACACTGAAGCTTTCTTT | CSVEGGGRANTEAFF | NA | TRBJ1-1 | TRBV29-1 | NA
TGTGCCAGCAGTTTACGGGAAAGCAGTGGCTACACCTTC | CASSLRESSGYTF | NA | TRBJ1-2 | TRBV28 | NA
TGTGCCACCGCGGCGGGAGCCTATTACACAGATACGCAGTATTTT | CATAAGAYYTDTQYF | NA | TRBJ2-3 | TRBV24-1 | TRBD2
TGTGCCAGCAGCTTGGTACCCCACGAGCAGTACTTC | CASSLVPHEQYF | few | TRBJ2-7 | TRBV5-6 | NA
TGTGCCAGTAGTCTCGGTAGTGCAACTAATGAAAAACTGTTTTTT | CASSLGSATNEKLFF | NA | TRBJ1-4 | TRBV19 | NA
TGTGCCACCAGCGGACTAGCCGAGGGGAAAAACATTCAGTACTTC | CATSGLAEGKNIQYF | NA | TRBJ2-4 | TRBV24-1 | TRBD2
TGTGCCAGCAGCCTAGGGGGAGGGTCCCAAGAGACCCAGTACTTC | CASSLGGGSQETQYF | NA | TRBJ2-5 | TRBV7-2 | NA
TGTGCCAGCAGTTTCAGAGGGAACTATGGCTACACCTTC | CASSFRGNYGYTF | NA | TRBJ1-2 | TRBV28 | NA
TGTGCCAGCAGCGGACGACTAGGGTCGGAAAAACTGTTTTTT | CASSGRLGSEKLFF | NA | TRBJ1-4 | TRBV3-1/TRBV3-2 | NA
TGTGCCAGTCTACTCGGGGGCGCTGAAAAACTGTTTTTT | CASLLGGAEKLFF | NA | TRBJ1-4 | TRBV6-5 | NA
TGCGCCAGCAGCTTGGGGAGAGGGAGAGAGACCCAGTACTTC | CASSLGRGRETQYF | once | TRBJ2-5 | TRBV5-1 | NA
TGCACCGTCATGGGGGGCAATGAGCAGTTCTTC | CTVMGGNEQFF | few | TRBJ2-1 | TRBV20-1 | NA
TGTGCCAGCAGCTCTACGGGACAGAGCCGCACAGATACGCAGTATTTT | CASSSTGQSRTDTQYF | NA | TRBJ2-3 | TRBV5-6 | TRBD1